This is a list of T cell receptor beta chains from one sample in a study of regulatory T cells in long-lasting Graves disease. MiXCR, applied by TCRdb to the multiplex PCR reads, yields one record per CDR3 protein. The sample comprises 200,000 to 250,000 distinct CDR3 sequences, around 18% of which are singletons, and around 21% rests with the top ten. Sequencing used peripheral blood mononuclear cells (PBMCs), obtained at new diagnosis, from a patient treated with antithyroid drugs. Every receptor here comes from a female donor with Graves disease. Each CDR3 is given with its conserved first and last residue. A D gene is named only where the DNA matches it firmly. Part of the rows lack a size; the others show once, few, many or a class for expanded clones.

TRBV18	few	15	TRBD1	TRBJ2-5	TGTGCCAGCTCCCAGGGACAGGGGGCAGGGGAGACCCAGTACTTC	CASSQGQGAGETQYF
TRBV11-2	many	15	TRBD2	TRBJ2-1	TGTGCCAGCAGCAACCTAGCGGGAGGGGACAATGAGCAGTTCTTC	CASSNLAGGDNEQFF
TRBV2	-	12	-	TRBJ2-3	TGTGCCAGCAGTGTTTGGTTAGATACGCAGTATTTT	CASSVWLDTQYF
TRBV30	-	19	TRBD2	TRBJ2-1	TGTGCCTGGAGTCCTGGGTGGACTAGCGGAGCCAGCTCCTACAATGAGCAGTTCTTC	CAWSPGWTSGASSYNEQFF
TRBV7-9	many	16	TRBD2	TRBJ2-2	TGTGCCAGCAGCGGATCTAGCGGGGGGAACACCGGGGAGCTGTTTTTT	CASSGSSGGNTGELFF
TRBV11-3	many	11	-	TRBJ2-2	TGTGCCAGCAGCCGTAGAGGGGAGCTGTTTTTT	CASSRRGELFF
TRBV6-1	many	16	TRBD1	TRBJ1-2	TGTGCCAGCGCCCCGACAGGGTTTAAGTCCCCCTATGGCTACACCTTC	CASAPTGFKSPYGYTF
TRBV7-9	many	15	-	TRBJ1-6	TGTGCCAGCAGCTTAGACACGACCTATAATTCACCCCTCCACTTT	CASSLDTTYNSPLHF
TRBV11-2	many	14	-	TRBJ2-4	TGTGCCAGCAGCTTAGAACAAGCCAAAACCATTCAGTACTTC	CASSLEQAKTIQYF
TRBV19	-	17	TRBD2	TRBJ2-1	TGTGCCAGTAGTAGCGCGGGACTAGCGGACCACTACAATGAGCAGTTCTTC	CASSSAGLADHYNEQFF
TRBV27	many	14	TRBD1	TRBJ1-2	TGTGCCAGCAGTAGACAGGGGACTAACTATGGCTACACCTTC	CASSRQGTNYGYTF
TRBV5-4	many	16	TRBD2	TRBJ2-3	TGTGCCAGCAGCTTGGGCTATAGCGGGGGCACAGATACGCAGTATTTT	CASSLGYSGGTDTQYF
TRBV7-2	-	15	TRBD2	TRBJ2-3	TGTGCCAGCAGGGGGTGGGATAGCGGGAAAGATACGCAGTATTTT	CASRGWDSGKDTQYF
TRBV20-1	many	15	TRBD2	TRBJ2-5	TGCAGTGCTAGGGACCCAGCGGGAGAGTGGGAGACCCAGTACTTC	CSARDPAGEWETQYF
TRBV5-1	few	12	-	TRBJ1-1	TGCGCCAGCAGCTTGGAAGGGGGTAGAGCTTTCTTT	CASSLEGGRAFF
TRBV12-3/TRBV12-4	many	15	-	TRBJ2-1	TGTGCCAGCAGTTTACCCCACTCCTCCTACAATGAGCAGTTCTTC	CASSLPHSSYNEQFF
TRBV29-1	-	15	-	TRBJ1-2	TGCAGCGTTGAGTTGGTCGGTCAGGGAATCTATGGCTACACCTTC	CSVELVGQGIYGYTF
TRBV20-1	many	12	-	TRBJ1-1	TGCAGTGCTGCCGGGCTTCACACTGAAGCTTTCTTT	CSAAGLHTEAFF
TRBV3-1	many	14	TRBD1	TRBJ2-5	TGTGCCAGCAGCCACCCACAGGGGCGGAAGACCCAGTACTTC	CASSHPQGRKTQYF
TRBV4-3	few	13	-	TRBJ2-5	TGCGCCAGCAGCCAAGAGAATCGGGTGGCCCAGTACTTC	CASSQENRVAQYF
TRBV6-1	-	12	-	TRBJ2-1	TGTGCCAGCGGTGGACTATACAATGAGCAGTTCTTC	CASGGLYNEQFF
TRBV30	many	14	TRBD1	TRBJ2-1	TGTGCCTGGAATACAGGGGGCGCGATGAATGAGCAGTTCTTC	CAWNTGGAMNEQFF
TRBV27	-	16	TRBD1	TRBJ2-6	TGTGCCAGCAGTAGCCCGACAGGGGCTGGGGCCAACGTCCTGACTTTC	CASSSPTGAGANVLTF
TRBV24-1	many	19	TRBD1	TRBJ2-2	TGTGCCACCAGTGATTCGGGTCTCACCGGGACAGGGGTCACCGGGGAGCTGTTTTTT	CATSDSGLTGTGVTGELFF